The clone carrying this T cell receptor (beta chain) was picked up one time. Antigen unknown. Germline CDR1 and CDR2: SGHVS and FQNEAQ. This CDR3 region has 15 residues. V was pared by 7 bases and J by 2 bases, with 10 bases of the junction left unmatched. The sample is drawn from a study of cytomegalovirus exposure and HLA in healthy donors. General study results and limits: The classifier was said to identify cytomegalovirus status with high specificity and sensitivity.

The study ran its PCR with 60 Vbeta and 13 Jbeta primers. Some clones are missing from TCRdb's copy, which holds only in-frame ones; the method was immunoSEQ multiplex PCR. The top ten clones hold nearly 7% of a sample with under 150,000 clones, around 80% of them seen once. The source of this sequence is a man between 40 and 49 years old in good health and CMV-seropositive. The rearrangement joins TRBV7-8 to TRBJ1-1; 7 nucleotides agree with TRBD1. Material for sequencing was PBMCs. For the CDR3, the DNA is TGTGCCAGCACCACGAACAGGGGACCCAACACTGAAGCTTTCTTT. This gives the protein CASTTNRGPNTEAFF.